The present TCR beta chain was sequenced within a study of blood T cell repertoires in COVID-19. Here immunoSEQ multiplex PCR was the method, and the copy in TCRdb shows in-frame clones only, minus some. In the table there are about 110,000 clones, roughly four fifths of which are singletons. The CDR3 length is 14 residues. Germline CDR1 reads LNHDA; CDR2 reads SQIVND (reference sequence). The V gene lost 9 bases and the J gene lost 0 bases, with 12 bases spanning the gap. The sequencing sample was made of peripheral blood. The chain has TRBV19 and TRBJ1-5; D not resolved. The receptor comes from a woman aged 70-85 years with acute or convalescent COVID-19. The CDR3 reads CASDQDHSNQPQHF. The CDR3 bases are TGTGCCAGCGATCAGGATCATAGCAATCAGCCCCAGCATTTT.